Shown below are 19 T cell receptor beta chains from a single sample sequenced in a study of graft-versus-host responses after intestinal transplantation. Profiling relied on immunoSEQ multiplex PCR, and the TCRdb table lists in-frame clones only, not all of them. Of around 20,000 clones in the sample, about 92% were seen once. Sequences were derived from PBMCs, sampled roughly 260 days after intestinal transplant. The source is a human patient who received an intestinal transplant, so some T cells may come from the graft donor.

Here the CDR3 reads CAISELGGGSRDPMPYEQYF. The CDR3 DNA is TGTGCCATCAGTGAACTCGGGGGCGGCTCTAGGGACCCAATGCCGTACGAGCAGTACTTC. This rearrangement joins TRBV10-3 to TRBJ2-7; the D call may be TRBD1 or TRBD2 (6 bases each). V dropped 3 bases and J dropped 4 bases, with 31 bases sitting between them. Germline-derived CDR1 and CDR2 are ENHRY and SYGVKD. This CDR3 comprises 20 residues.

The chain uses TRBV28 and TRBJ1-2; a possible D gene is TRBD1 (5 bases). Germline V gene lookup returns CDR1 MDHEN and CDR2 SYDVKM. The V end lost 1 base, the J end lost 3 bases, and 9 bases lay between the germline ends. The CDR3 sequence is 14 residues long. CDR3 coding DNA: TGTGCCAGCAGTTTATATGGCAGGGACTATGGCTACACCTTC. The encoded protein is CASSLYGRDYGYTF.

This sequence joins TRBV5-1 and TRBJ2-1; the match to TRBD1 covers 10 bases. Germline values: CDR1 SGHRS, CDR2 YFSETQ. The CDR3 has 18 amino acids. Germline trimming cut 4 bases from V and 3 bases from J; bases unmatched to any gene: 13. DNA for the CDR3: TGCGCCAGCAGCCGGACAGGGGGTTACGCTAGCGTCTACAATGAGCAGTTCTTC. Protein sequence: CASSRTGGYASVYNEQFF.

The V gene is TRBV5-1, the J gene TRBJ1-1, with a possible D match to TRBD1 (6 bases). CDR1 is SGHRS, CDR2 YFSETQ, per germline. The CDR3 spans 12 residues. V was trimmed by 2 bases and J by 6 bases, leaving 8 bases between them. In nucleotides, the CDR3 is TGCGCCAGCAGCTTCCAGGGGTCTGAAGCTTTCTTT. Its translation is CASSFQGSEAFF.

This clone showed up just once. The V call is TRBV18, the J call TRBJ1-4, with 11 bases that match TRBD1. Trimming removed 6 bases from V and 0 bases from J; junction bases left unmatched: 6. Germline CDR1 is KGHSH and CDR2 is LQKENI. The CDR3 totals 17 residues. The CDR3 region is CASSRDRGIATNEKLFF. CDR3 sequence (DNA): TGTGCCAGCTCCCGGGACAGGGGGATAGCAACTAATGAAAAACTGTTTTTT.

DNA of the CDR3: TGCAGCGTTCAGTACCGGGAGACCTACGAGCAGTACTTC. Its translation: CSVQYRETYEQYF. V gene TRBV29-1 combines with J gene TRBJ2-7; D is perhaps TRBD2 (6 bases). V gave up 5 bases and J gave up 2 bases, with 13 bases separating them. Germline V gene lookup returns CDR1 SQVTM and CDR2 ANQGSEA. The CDR3 is made up of 13 amino acids.

The chain is built from TRBV7-2 and TRBJ2-7; TRBD1 agrees at 9 bases. The CDR3 runs 14 residues. With V trimmed by 4 bases and J by 4 bases, 5 bases remained unmatched. Germline CDR1 SGHTA, CDR2 FQGNSA. Written as DNA, the CDR3 is TGTGCCAGCAGCTCGGACAGGGGCGTATACGAGCAGTACTTC. As protein: CASSSDRGVYEQYF.

V is TRBV19 and J is TRBJ2-1, with TRBD1 identical over 8 bases. CDR1 and CDR2 from the germline V gene are LNHDA and SQIVND (reference sequence). The CDR3 loop spans 14 amino acids. With 6 bases clipped from V and 3 bases from J, the junction kept 4 bases outside the gene matches. The CDR3 protein is CASRQDRDYNEQFF. In nucleotides, the CDR3 is TGTGCCAGTAGACAGGACAGGGACTACAATGAGCAGTTCTTC.

This rearrangement joins TRBV28 to TRBJ1-2; D is unresolved. This CDR3 spans 15 amino acids. CDR1 MDHEN and CDR2 SYDVKM come from the germline V gene. Trimming removed 3 bases from V and 5 bases from J, with 16 bases in between. The CDR3 region is CASSFPLDLGYGYTF. DNA of the CDR3: TGTGCCAGCAGTTTCCCCCTCGACCTCGGATATGGCTACACCTTC.

J is TRBJ1-5 and V is TRBV18, with D possibly matching TRBD1 (6 bases). This CDR3 comprises 13 residues. Germline-derived CDR1 and CDR2 are KGHSH and LQKENI. Trimming cost V 8 bases and J 2 bases, with 10 bases left between them. The CDR3 coding sequence is TGTGCCAGCCGCGGGGGGCGCAATCAGCCCCAGCATTTT. Translated, it gives CASRGGRNQPQHF. The full variable domain, rest sourced from reference TRBV18 and TRBJ1-5, is NAGVMQNPRHLVRRRGQEARLRCSPMKGHSHVYWYRQLPEEGLKFMVYLQKENIIDESGMPKERFSAEFPKEGPSILRIQQVVRGDSAAYFCASRGGRNQPQHFGDGTRLSIL.

The rearrangement joins TRBV27 to TRBJ2-1, with a tentative D call TRBD1 (6 bases). Germline-derived CDR1 and CDR2 are MNHEY and SMNVEV (reference sequence). With 4 bases removed from V and 5 bases from J, the gap between germline ends came to 18 bases. The CDR3 contains 16 residues. CDR3 residues: CASSSQGFPPHNEQFF. In DNA, the CDR3 is TGTGCCAGCAGTTCCCAGGGGTTCCCCCCTCACAATGAGCAGTTCTTC.

The chain recombines TRBV25-1 with TRBJ1-4; perhaps TRBD1 as D (6 bases). The germline gives CDR1 MGHDK, CDR2 SYGVNS. Trimming left V 3 bases short and J 10 bases short, with 18 bases between. The CDR3 has 15 residues. The CDR3 loop reads CASSDLGGEVVKLFF. The CDR3 DNA reads TGTGCCAGCAGTGATTTGGGGGGCGAAGTAGTAAAACTGTTTTTT.

This chain uses TRBV19 with TRBJ2-1, with TRBD1 as a possible D gene (6 bases). V gave up 11 bases and J gave up 5 bases, with 19 bases separating them. Germline loops: CDR1 LNHDA, CDR2 SQIVND (reference sequence). The length of the CDR3 is 14 residues. DNA of the CDR3: TGTGCCTCCAATCCGCGGACAGACAACAATGAGCAGTTCTTC. Amino acid sequence: CASNPRTDNNEQFF.

The chain employs TRBV12-5 and TRBJ1-5, with D maybe TRBD1 (5 bases). Per germline, CDR1 LGHNT and CDR2 FRNRAP. The CDR3 is made up of 16 amino acids. Trimming removed 6 bases from V and 2 bases from J, with 17 bases in between. As DNA, the CDR3 is TGTGCTAGTGGCTCCCCGGGGGACCGACGCAATCAGCCCCAGCATTTT. Translation: CASGSPGDRRNQPQHF. Using reference TRBV12-5 and TRBJ1-5 for the parts outside the CDR3, the full variable domain is DARVTQTPRHKVTEMGQEVTMRCQPILGHNTVFWYRQTMMQGLELLAYFRNRAPLDDSGMPKDRFSAEMPDATLATLKIQPSEPRDSAVYFCASGSPGDRRNQPQHFGDGTRLSIL.

V is TRBV6-5 and J is TRBJ2-1, with 13 bases fitting TRBD2. There are 16 residues in the CDR3. Germline-derived CDR1 and CDR2 are MNHEY and SVGAGI. With 0 bases clipped from V and 8 bases from J, the junction kept 4 bases outside the gene matches. For the CDR3, the DNA is TGTGCCAGCAGTTACTCGAGGACTAGCGGGAGATATGAGCAGTTCTTC. Its protein is CASSYSRTSGRYEQFF.

This chain uses TRBV28 with TRBJ2-1; no firm D call. With 3 bases removed from V and 3 bases from J, the gap between germline ends came to 12 bases. This CDR3 comprises 15 residues. The germline gives CDR1 MDHEN, CDR2 SYDVKM. The CDR3 sequence is CASSLDRSFYNEQFF. CDR3 nucleotide sequence: TGTGCCAGCAGTTTGGACCGGAGTTTCTACAATGAGCAGTTCTTC.

The chain joins TRBV7-9 to TRBJ2-7, with TRBD2 matching over 7 bases. CDR1 is SEHNR and CDR2 is FQNEAQ in the germline V gene (reference sequence). The V segment lost 0 bases and the J segment 6 bases; nucleotides outside the gene matches: 5. There are 14 residues in the CDR3. CDR3 nucleotide sequence: TGTGCCAGCAGCTTAGCGGGAGGGCCTGGCGAGCAGTACTTC. It specifies CASSLAGGPGEQYF.

In regard to this clone: A junction end diverges from the germline sequence, so it may reflect a read error. The chain combines TRBV28 with TRBJ1-5; the D gene is possibly TRBD1 (6 bases). This CDR3 has 13 amino acids. CDR1 is MDHEN, CDR2 SYDVKM, per germline. In nucleotides, the CDR3 is TGTGCCAGCAGCCCGGAACAGGGCGAAGCCCCAGCATTT. Its translation: CASSPEQGEAPAF.

The rearrangement joins TRBV27 to TRBJ2-3; D might be TRBD2 (6 bases). V was trimmed by 3 bases and J by 3 bases, leaving 13 bases between them. Per the germline V gene, CDR1 is MNHEY and CDR2 is SMNVEV (reference sequence). The CDR3 runs to 15 residues. CDR3: CASSFVRDGTDTQYF. CDR3 coding DNA: TGTGCCAGCAGTTTCGTGCGGGATGGTACAGATACGCAGTATTTT.